This T cell receptor beta chain was sequenced for a study of T-cell reconstitution after alpha-beta-depleted transplantation in children. Per the germline V gene, CDR1 is SGHRS and CDR2 is YFSETQ. This CDR3 is 13 amino acids long. Study-level points and caveats: T-cell numbers and diversity, one year after transplant, stemmed largely from T cells that were newly produced. Surviving recipient cells, namely T cells and thymic progenitors, were the source of high day-60 TCRbeta diversity in some patients. As was reported, about two months after transplant, alpha-beta T cells came from several hundred expanded graft clones.

A note on this clonotype: The antigen is unknown. One end of the junction is discordant with germline, which a read error may explain.

Preparing the TCRbeta library involved the use of unique molecular identifiers. TCRdb recomputed calls from the PCR reads with MiXCR, one row per CDR3 protein. The table lists hundreds of thousands of distinct CDR3 sequences, roughly 10% of them singletons. This sequence originates from a child less than two years old with acute myeloid leukemia, due to receive a stem cell transplant. The chain links TRBV5-1 to TRBJ2-2, with D possibly called TRBD1 or TRBD2 (5 bases each). Sequencing used PBMCs, obtained before TCRalphabeta/CD19-depleted stem cell transplant. CDR3 in amino acids: CASSSDNTGELLF. The CDR3 DNA reads TGCGCCAGCAGCTCGGACAACACCGGGGAGCTGCTTTTT.